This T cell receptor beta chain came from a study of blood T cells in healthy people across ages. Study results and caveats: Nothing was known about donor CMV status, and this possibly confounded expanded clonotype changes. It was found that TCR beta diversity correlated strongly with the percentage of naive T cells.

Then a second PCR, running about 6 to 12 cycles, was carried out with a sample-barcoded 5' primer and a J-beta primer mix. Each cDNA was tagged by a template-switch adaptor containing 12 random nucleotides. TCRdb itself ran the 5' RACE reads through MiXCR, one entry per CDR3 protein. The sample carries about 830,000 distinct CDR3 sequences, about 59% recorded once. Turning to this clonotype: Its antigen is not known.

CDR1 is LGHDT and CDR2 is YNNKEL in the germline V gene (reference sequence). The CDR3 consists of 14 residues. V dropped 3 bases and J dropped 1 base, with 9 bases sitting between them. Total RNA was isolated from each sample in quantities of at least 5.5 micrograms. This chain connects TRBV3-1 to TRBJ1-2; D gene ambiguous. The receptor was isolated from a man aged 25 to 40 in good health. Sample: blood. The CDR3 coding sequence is TGTGCCAGCAGCCACTGGACGGATAACTATGGCTACACCTTC. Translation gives CASSHWTDNYGYTF. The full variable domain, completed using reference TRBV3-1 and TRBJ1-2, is DTAVSQTPKYLVTQMGNDKSIKCEQNLGHDTMYWYKQDSKKFLKIMFSYNNKELIINETVPNRFSPKSPDKAHLNLHINSLELGDSAVYFCASSHWTDNYGYTFGSGTRLTVV.